This T cell receptor (beta chain) is from a study of CXCR3-negative and CXCR3-positive naive CD8 T cells. Comment on this clonotype: No antigen is known for it.

CDR3 length: 15 amino acids. In germline, CDR1 is SGHVS, CDR2 FQNEAQ. Broader study findings: Cryopreservation partially decreased CXCR3 expression, and most assays used fresh PBMCs. Researchers report that CXCR3-positive naive cells carry more hydrophobic TRB CDR3s than CXCR3-negative naive cells.

Libraries of TRB cDNA were made by 5' RACE and carried UMIs. From its re-call of the 5' RACE reads, TCRdb lists each CDR3 protein once, without DNA. Its table lists about 150,000 distinct CDR3 sequences. The receptor comes from a human donor in good health. Some clones in this sample may be carry-over from other donors' samples. The sequencing input was naive CXCR3+ CD8+ T cells from blood. Regarding subset: CD45RO-CCR7+CD27+CD95- naive CD8+ T cells expressing CXCR3 (TNR3+). The chain is built from TRBV7-8 and TRBJ2-7; TCRdb reports TRBD1, a call that lacks DNA to check it against. CDR3 loop: CASSLRNEQEPEQYF. The full variable domain, its missing parts supplied by reference TRBV7-8 and TRBJ2-7, is GAGVSQSPRYKVAKRGQDVALRCDPISGHVSLFWYQQALGQGPEFLTYFQNEAQLDKSGLPSDRFFAERPEGSVSTLKIQRTQQEDSAVYLCASSLRNEQEPEQYFGPGTRLTVT.